Listed below are T cell receptor beta chains from one sample, sequenced in a study of PD-1 blockade in classical Hodgkin lymphoma. Repertoires were generated with immunoSEQ multiplex PCR, while TCRdb's copy carries only in-frame clones and drops some. The sample consists of roughly 35,000 clones, 70% to 90% of them appearing once. The sequencing used peripheral blood mononuclear cells (PBMCs), collected before the second cycle of nivolumab. The receptor source for this set is a human donor with classical Hodgkin lymphoma. CDR3s include the opening cysteine and the closing phenylalanine or tryptophan. Fields, in order: CDR3 DNA, CDR3 protein, V gene, J gene, clone size, D gene. D genes are given only for firm matches. Not every row has a clone size; where given, it reads once, few, many or a size class.

DNA: TGTGCCAGCAGCCCGTCGTTCCGGGGGCGTAGTAATGCCGTCTACGAGCAGTACTTC
CDR3: CASSPSFRGRSNAVYEQYF
V: TRBV11-2
J: TRBJ2-7
size: -
D: -

DNA: TGTGCCAGCAGGGGACTAGGGAACACCGGGGAGCTGTTTTTT
CDR3: CASRGLGNTGELFF
V: TRBV27
J: TRBJ2-2
size: -
D: TRBD2

DNA: TGTGCCAGCAGTTGGCAGCCTGAAGCCTTCTTT
CDR3: CASSWQPEAFF
V: TRBV6-1
J: TRBJ1-1
size: -
D: -

DNA: TGTGCCAGCATAGGATACAGGGTTCCCTACGAGCAGTACTTC
CDR3: CASIGYRVPYEQYF
V: TRBV2
J: TRBJ2-7
size: once
D: -

DNA: TGTGCCAGTAGTCTAGAAGCGGGCACCGGGGAGCTGTTTTTT
CDR3: CASSLEAGTGELFF
V: TRBV19
J: TRBJ2-2
size: once
D: -

DNA: TGCGCCAGCAGCGGGATGTCGACAGGGTATGGTGGCTACACCTTC
CDR3: CASSGMSTGYGGYTF
V: TRBV5-1
J: TRBJ1-2
size: -
D: TRBD1

DNA: TGTGCCACCAGCAGAGGTGGTCGAGCGGGGGGCACAGATACGCAGTATTTT
CDR3: CATSRGGRAGGTDTQYF
V: TRBV15
J: TRBJ2-3
size: -
D: TRBD2

DNA: TGTGCCAGCAGTTATCCGGGGGCGCTTTCCTACGAGCAGTACTTC
CDR3: CASSYPGALSYEQYF
V: TRBV6-5
J: TRBJ2-7
size: -
D: -

DNA: TGCGCCAGCAGCTTGGCCCGGACAGGAGTCGTTTACGAGCAGTACTTC
CDR3: CASSLARTGVVYEQYF
V: TRBV5-1
J: TRBJ2-7
size: once
D: TRBD1

DNA: TGTGCCAGCAGCGCGCGGGGACTAGCGAACACCGGGGAGCTGTTTTTT
CDR3: CASSARGLANTGELFF
V: TRBV9
J: TRBJ2-2
size: -
D: TRBD2

DNA: TGTGCCTGGAAAAATCCGGGGGACACCATATATTTT
CDR3: CAWKNPGDTIYF
V: TRBV30
J: TRBJ1-3
size: -
D: -

DNA: TGTGCCAGCAGTTTCAAGCGTGGCTCGTACAATGAGCAGTTCTTC
CDR3: CASSFKRGSYNEQFF
V: TRBV6-4
J: TRBJ2-1
size: -
D: -

DNA: TGTGCCAGCTCACCGGACAGGTTCGGCACTGAAGCTTTCTTT
CDR3: CASSPDRFGTEAFF
V: TRBV18
J: TRBJ1-1
size: -
D: TRBD1

DNA: TGTGCCAGCAGCAACAGGAGGTACCAGGGCTACGAGCAGTACTTC
CDR3: CASSNRRYQGYEQYF
V: TRBV21-1
J: TRBJ2-7
size: -
D: -

DNA: TGTGCCACCATAACCCGGGACCCCGAGGGGGAGACCCAGTACTTC
CDR3: CATITRDPEGETQYF
V: TRBV6-6
J: TRBJ2-5
size: -
D: -

DNA: TGCGCCAGCAGCGTTACTTCTAGGGGGGATTCACCCCTCCACTTT
CDR3: CASSVTSRGDSPLHF
V: TRBV5-1
J: TRBJ1-6
size: -
D: -

DNA: TGTGCCAGCAGTTTTGGACTGACCAAAAACATTCAGTACTTC
CDR3: CASSFGLTKNIQYF
V: TRBV27
J: TRBJ2-4
size: few
D: -